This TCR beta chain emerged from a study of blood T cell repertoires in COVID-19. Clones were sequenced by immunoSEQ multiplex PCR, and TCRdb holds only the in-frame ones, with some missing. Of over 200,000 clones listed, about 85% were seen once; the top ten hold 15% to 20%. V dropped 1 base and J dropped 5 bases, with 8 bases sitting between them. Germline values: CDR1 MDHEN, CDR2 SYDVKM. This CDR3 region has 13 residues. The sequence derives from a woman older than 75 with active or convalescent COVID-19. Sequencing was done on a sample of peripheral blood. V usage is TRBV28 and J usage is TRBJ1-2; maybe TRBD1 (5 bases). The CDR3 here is CASSLSGGYGYTF. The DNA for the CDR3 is TGTGCCAGCAGTTTATCCGGGGGTTATGGCTACACCTTC.